This TCR beta chain was identified in a study of cytomegalovirus exposure and HLA in healthy donors. PCR used 60 Vbeta primers and 13 Jbeta primers. TCRdb keeps only in-frame clones here, not all; method: immunoSEQ multiplex PCR. The table lists about 180,000 clones, around 82% of them singletons. As regards this clone: Its antigen remains unidentified.

General observations from the study: The productive fraction for most TCR beta V segments was about 87% or about 30% in an earlier analysis. V- and J-gene trimming in TCR beta was tied to a missense DCLRE1C variant by an analysis performed later.

The CDR3 spans 13 residues. Germline V gene lookup returns CDR1 LGHNA and CDR2 YSLEER. V was trimmed by 1 base and J by 8 bases, leaving 8 bases between them. The genes are TRBV4-3 and TRBJ2-2, with no clear D. This clonotype was sampled from a man in his sixties in good health and CMV-seronegative. Sequenced material: PBMCs. The CDR3 loop is CASSQAEVGELFF. The CDR3 nucleotides read TGCGCCAGCAGCCAAGCTGAGGTGGGGGAGCTGTTTTTT.